This entry is about one T cell receptor beta chain. The antigen is unknown. These data are taken from a study of lymphopenia after photon versus proton radiotherapy. Study findings and constraints: Post-nadir TCR diversity decline inversely tracked overall survival among those who died. Under photons, naive T cells and diversity fell while effector/memory populations rose. Survival link was tested only in deceased patients; proton benefit remains a possibility. After the lymphocyte nadir, photon-treated repertoires showed oligoclonal expansion, especially of CD8+ Temra cells.

CDR3 length: 15 amino acids. CDR1 and CDR2 (germline): SGHTA, FQGTGA. V lost 1 base, J lost 4 bases, and 11 bases lay in between. Profiled with immunoSEQ multiplex PCR; TCRdb holds only in-frame clones, not every one. The sample carries about 8,300 clones, roughly 88% recorded once. This receptor was taken from an elderly man with cholangiocarcinoma. The rearrangement links TRBV7-3 to TRBJ1-5; D gene uncertain. Sequencing was performed on peripheral blood, taken from a patient treated with photon-based radiotherapy. The CDR3 here is CASSLSGERNQPQHF. In DNA form, the CDR3 reads TGTGCCAGCAGCTTAAGTGGGGAGAGGAATCAGCCCCAGCATTTT.